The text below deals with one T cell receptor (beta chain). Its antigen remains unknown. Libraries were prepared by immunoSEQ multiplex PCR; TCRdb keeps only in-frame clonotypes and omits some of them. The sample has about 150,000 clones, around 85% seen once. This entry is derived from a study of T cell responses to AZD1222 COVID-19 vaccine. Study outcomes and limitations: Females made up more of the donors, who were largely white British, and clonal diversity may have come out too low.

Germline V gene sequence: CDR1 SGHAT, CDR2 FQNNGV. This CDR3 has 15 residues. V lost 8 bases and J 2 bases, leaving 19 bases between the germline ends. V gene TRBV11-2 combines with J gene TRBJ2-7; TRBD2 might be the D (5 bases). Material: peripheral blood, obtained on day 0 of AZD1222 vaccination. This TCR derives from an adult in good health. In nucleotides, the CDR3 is TGTGCCAGCGGGCCGTTGGGAGTAAAGGCCTACGAGCAGTACTTC. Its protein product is CASGPLGVKAYEQYF.